The 3 T cell receptor beta chains listed next were all sequenced from one sample in a study of breast tumors, draining lymph nodes, adjacent tissues. TCRdb fed the multiplex PCR reads into MiXCR, producing one record per CDR3 protein. The repertoire has over 200,000 distinct CDR3 sequences, under 35% of them found once; the top ten carry under 4.5%. The lymph nodes were axillary draining lymph nodes from breast cancer patients. Source material: axillary lymph node tissue. These receptors originate from a female donor with breast cancer. Some clones in this sample may be carry-over from other donors' samples.

This clonotype has at least ten counts. This chain joins TRBV11-2 and TRBJ2-1; D unclear. Trimming removed 0 bases at V and 8 bases at J, with 8 bases between. The CDR3 contains 13 residues. CDR1 and CDR2 (germline): SGHAT, FQNNGV. The CDR3 region is CASSLDLSDEQFF. The CDR3 DNA follows: TGTGCCAGCAGCTTAGATTTAAGCGATGAGCAGTTCTTC. The whole variable domain, remainder taken from reference TRBV11-2 and TRBJ2-1, is EAGVAQSPRYKIIEKRQSVAFWCNPISGHATLYWYQQILGQGPKLLIQFQNNGVVDDSQLPKDRFSAERLKGVDSTLKIQPAKLEDSAVYLCASSLDLSDEQFFGPGTRLTVL.

There are many counts of this clonotype. V usage is TRBV18 and J usage is TRBJ2-5; the match to TRBD1 covers 8 bases. The germline V gene encodes CDR1 KGHSH and CDR2 LQKENI. The CDR3 runs 15 residues. V shed 6 bases, J shed 5 bases, and the junction held 11 bases outside the gene matches. The CDR3 protein is CASSPATGERETQYF. The CDR3 DNA reads TGTGCCAGCTCGCCTGCGACAGGGGAACGCGAGACCCAGTACTTC.

This rearrangement joins TRBV15 to TRBJ1-2; the match to TRBD1 covers 9 bases. The CDR3 contains 15 residues. Germline CDR1 LNHNV, CDR2 YYDKDF (reference sequence). Trimming at V came to 0 bases and at J to 3 bases, leaving 2 bases not matched to a gene. DNA of the CDR3: TGTGCCACCAGCAGAGATTGGGACAGGGACTATGGCTACACCTTC. It translates to CATSRDWDRDYGYTF.